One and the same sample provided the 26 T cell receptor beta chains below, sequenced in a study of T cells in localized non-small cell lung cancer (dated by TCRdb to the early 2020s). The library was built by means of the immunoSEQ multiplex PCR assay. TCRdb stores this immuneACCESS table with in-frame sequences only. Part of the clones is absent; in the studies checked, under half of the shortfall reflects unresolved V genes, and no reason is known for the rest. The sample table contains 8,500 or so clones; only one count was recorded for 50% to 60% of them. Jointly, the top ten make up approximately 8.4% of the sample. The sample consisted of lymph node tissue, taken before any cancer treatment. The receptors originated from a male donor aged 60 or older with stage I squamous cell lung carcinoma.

In DNA form, the CDR3 reads TGTGCCAGCAGCGTAGGGGTAGTACTTAGCACAGATACGCAGTATTTT. It yields the protein CASSVGVVLSTDTQYF. The rearrangement links TRBV9 to TRBJ2-3; D unresolved. The V gene lost 0 bases and the J gene lost 0 bases, with 11 bases spanning the gap. The CDR3 sequence is 16 residues long. In germline, CDR1 is SGDLS, CDR2 YYNGEE.

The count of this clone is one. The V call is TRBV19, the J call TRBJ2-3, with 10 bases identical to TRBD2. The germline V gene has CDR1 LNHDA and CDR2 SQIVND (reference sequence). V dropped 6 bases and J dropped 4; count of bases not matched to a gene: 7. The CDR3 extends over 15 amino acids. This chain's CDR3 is CASSTTSGFADTQYF. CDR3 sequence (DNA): TGTGCCAGTAGCACGACTAGCGGGTTTGCAGATACGCAGTATTTT. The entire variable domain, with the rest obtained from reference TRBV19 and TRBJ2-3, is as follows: DGGITQSPKYLFRKEGQNVTLSCEQNLNHDAMYWYRQDPGQGLRLIYYSQIVNDFQKGDIAEGYSVSREKKESFPLTVTSAQKNPTAFYLCASSTTSGFADTQYFGPGTRLTVL.

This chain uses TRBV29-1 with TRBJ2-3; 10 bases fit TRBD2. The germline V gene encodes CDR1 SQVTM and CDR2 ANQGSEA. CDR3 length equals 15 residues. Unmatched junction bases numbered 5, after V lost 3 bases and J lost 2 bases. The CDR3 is CSVDGLADSTDTQYF. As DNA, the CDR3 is TGCAGCGTTGACGGACTAGCGGACTCCACAGATACGCAGTATTTT.

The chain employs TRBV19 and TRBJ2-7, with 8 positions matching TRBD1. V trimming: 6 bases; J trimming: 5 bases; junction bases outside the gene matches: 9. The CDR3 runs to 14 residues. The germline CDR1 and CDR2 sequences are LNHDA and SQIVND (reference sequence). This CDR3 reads CASRDRQGRNEQYF. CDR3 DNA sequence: TGTGCCAGTAGGGATAGACAGGGGAGGAACGAGCAGTACTTC.

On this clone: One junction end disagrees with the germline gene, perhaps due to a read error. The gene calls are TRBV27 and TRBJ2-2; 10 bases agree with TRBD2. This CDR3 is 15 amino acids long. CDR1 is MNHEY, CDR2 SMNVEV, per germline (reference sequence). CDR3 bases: TGTGCCAGCAGAATAACTAGCGGGATCACCGGGGAGCTGTTTTTC. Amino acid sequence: CASRITSGITGELFF.

The chain's CDR3 is CASSEVNRETQYF. The CDR3 bases are TGTGCCAGCAGTGAAGTTAATAGGGAGACCCAGTACTTC. The chain uses TRBV25-1 and TRBJ2-5; D gene ambiguous. From germline, CDR1 is MGHDK and CDR2 SYGVNS. The V end was cut by 2 bases, the J end by 5 bases, with 9 bases between. The CDR3 is 13 amino acids.

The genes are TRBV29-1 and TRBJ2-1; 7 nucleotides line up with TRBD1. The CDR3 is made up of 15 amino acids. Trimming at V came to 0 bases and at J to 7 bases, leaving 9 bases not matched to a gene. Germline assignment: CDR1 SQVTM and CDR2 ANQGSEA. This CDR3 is CSVEDHGDSLNEQFF. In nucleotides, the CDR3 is TGCAGCGTTGAAGATCACGGGGACAGCCTGAATGAGCAGTTCTTC.

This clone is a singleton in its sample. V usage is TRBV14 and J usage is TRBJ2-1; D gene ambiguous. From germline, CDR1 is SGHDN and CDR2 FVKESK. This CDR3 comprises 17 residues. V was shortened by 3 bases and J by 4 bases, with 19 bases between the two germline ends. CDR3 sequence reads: CASSHNRLTKVYNEQFF. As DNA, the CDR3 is TGTGCCAGCAGCCATAACCGACTGACGAAGGTGTACAATGAGCAGTTCTTC.

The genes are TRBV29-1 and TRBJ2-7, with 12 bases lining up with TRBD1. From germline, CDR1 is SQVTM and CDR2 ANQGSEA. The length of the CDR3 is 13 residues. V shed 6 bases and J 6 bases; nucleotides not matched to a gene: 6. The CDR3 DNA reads TGCAGCGTGGCCCGGGACAGGGGGCTCGAGCAGTACTTC. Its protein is CSVARDRGLEQYF.

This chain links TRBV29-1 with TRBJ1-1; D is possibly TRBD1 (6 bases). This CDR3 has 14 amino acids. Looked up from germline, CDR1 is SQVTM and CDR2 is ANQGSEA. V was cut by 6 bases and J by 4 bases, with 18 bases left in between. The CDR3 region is CSVGGVQGFTEAFF. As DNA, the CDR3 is TGCAGCGTCGGGGGCGTGCAGGGGTTCACTGAAGCTTTCTTT.

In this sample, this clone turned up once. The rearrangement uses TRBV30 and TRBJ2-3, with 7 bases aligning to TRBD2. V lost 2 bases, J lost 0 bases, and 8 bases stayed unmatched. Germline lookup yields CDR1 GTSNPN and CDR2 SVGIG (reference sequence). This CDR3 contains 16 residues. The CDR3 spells CAWSSSSGASTDTQYF. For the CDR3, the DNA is TGTGCCTGGAGTTCTTCTAGCGGAGCTAGCACAGATACGCAGTATTTT.

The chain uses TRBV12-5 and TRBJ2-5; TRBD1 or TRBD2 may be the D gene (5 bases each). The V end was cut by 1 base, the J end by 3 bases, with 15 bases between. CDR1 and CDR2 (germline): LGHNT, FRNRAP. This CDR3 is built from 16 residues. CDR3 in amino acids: CASGLGDRGSKETQYF. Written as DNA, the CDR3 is TGTGCTAGTGGTTTGGGGGACCGGGGATCCAAAGAGACCCAGTACTTC. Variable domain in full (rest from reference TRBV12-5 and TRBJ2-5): DARVTQTPRHKVTEMGQEVTMRCQPILGHNTVFWYRQTMMQGLELLAYFRNRAPLDDSGMPKDRFSAEMPDATLATLKIQPSEPRDSAVYFCASGLGDRGSKETQYFGPGTRLLVL.

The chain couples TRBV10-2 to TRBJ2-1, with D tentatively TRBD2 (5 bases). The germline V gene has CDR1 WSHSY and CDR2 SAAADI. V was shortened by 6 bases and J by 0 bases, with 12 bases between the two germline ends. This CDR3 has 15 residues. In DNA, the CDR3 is TGCGCCAGCAGGTCTAGCTCCCTCTCCTACAATGAGCAGTTCTTC. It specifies CASRSSSLSYNEQFF.

CDR3 amino acids: CASSPTGVRGKNEKLFF. For the CDR3, the DNA is TGCGCCAGCTCGCCGACAGGGGTTCGGGGAAAGAATGAAAAACTGTTTTTT. This sequence joins TRBV10-2 and TRBJ1-4; TRBD1 aligns across 8 bases. Germline loops: CDR1 WSHSY, CDR2 SAAADI. CDR3 size: 17 residues. The trim removed 8 bases at V and 5 bases at J, leaving 16 bases unmatched.

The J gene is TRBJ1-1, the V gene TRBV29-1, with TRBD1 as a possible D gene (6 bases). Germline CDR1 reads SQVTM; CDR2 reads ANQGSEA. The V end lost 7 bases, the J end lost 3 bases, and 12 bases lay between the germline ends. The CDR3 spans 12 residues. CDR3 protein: CSGGTTDTEAFF. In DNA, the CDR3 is TGCAGCGGCGGGACAACAGACACTGAAGCTTTCTTT.

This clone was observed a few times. The CDR3 reads CAGLSSGQETQYF. The CDR3 DNA is TGTGCCGGGCTGAGTAGCGGGCAAGAGACCCAGTACTTC. The rearrangement joins TRBV6-8 to TRBJ2-5; 7 nucleotides agree with TRBD2. The V gene's germline CDR1 is MNHGY and CDR2 SAAAGT. The ends lost 11 bases at V and 2 bases at J; junction bases unmatched: 8. This CDR3 region has 13 residues.

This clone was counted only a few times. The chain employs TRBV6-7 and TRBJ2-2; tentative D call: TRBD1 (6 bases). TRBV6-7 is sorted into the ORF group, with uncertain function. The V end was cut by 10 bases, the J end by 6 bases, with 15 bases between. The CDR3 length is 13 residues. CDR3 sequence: CAIKDSEPGELFF. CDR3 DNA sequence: TGTGCCATCAAGGACAGCGAACCCGGGGAGCTGTTTTTT.

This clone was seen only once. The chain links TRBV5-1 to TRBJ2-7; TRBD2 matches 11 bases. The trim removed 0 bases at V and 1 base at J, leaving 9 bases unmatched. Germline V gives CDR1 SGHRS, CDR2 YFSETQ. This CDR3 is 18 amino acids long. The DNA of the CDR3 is TGCGCCAGCAGCTTGGCCTTGGCTAGCGGGAGGTGGTCCTACGAGCAGTACTTC. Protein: CASSLALASGRWSYEQYF.

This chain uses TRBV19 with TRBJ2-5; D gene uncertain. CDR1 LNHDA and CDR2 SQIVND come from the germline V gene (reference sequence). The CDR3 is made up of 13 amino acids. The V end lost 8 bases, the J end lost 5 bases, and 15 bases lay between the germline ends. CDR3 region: CASAKLSRETQYF. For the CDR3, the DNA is TGTGCCAGTGCCAAACTATCTCGGGAGACCCAGTACTTC.

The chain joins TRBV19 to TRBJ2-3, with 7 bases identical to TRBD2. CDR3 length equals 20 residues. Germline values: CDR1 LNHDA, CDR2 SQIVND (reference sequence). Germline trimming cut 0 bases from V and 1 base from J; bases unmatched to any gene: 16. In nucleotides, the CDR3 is TGTGCCAGTAGTATAGATCGGGCGGGGGTCCTCGCGTCGGGCACAGATACGCAGTATTTT. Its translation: CASSIDRAGVLASGTDTQYF. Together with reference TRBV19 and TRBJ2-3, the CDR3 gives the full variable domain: DGGITQSPKYLFRKEGQNVTLSCEQNLNHDAMYWYRQDPGQGLRLIYYSQIVNDFQKGDIAEGYSVSREKKESFPLTVTSAQKNPTAFYLCASSIDRAGVLASGTDTQYFGPGTRLTVL.

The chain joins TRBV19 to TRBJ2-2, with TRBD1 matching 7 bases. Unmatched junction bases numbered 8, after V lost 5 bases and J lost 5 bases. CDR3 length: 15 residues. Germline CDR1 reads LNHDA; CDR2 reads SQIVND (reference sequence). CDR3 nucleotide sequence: TGTGCCAGTAGTTCCGACAGGGCCGGGACCGGGGAGCTGTTTTTT. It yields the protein CASSSDRAGTGELFF. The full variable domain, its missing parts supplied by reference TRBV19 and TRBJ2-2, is DGGITQSPKYLFRKEGQNVTLSCEQNLNHDAMYWYRQDPGQGLRLIYYSQIVNDFQKGDIAEGYSVSREKKESFPLTVTSAQKNPTAFYLCASSSDRAGTGELFFGEGSRLTVL.

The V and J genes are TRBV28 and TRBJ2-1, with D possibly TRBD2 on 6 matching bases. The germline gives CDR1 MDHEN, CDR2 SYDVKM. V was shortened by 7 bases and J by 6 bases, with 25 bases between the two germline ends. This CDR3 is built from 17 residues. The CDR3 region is CASTLPSGGVRSNEQFF. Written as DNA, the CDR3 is TGTGCCAGCACCCTCCCTTCCGGGGGAGTCAGGAGCAATGAGCAGTTCTTC. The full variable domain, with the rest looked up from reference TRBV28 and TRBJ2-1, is DVKVTQSSRYLVKRTGEKVFLECVQDMDHENMFWYRQDPGLGLRLIYFSYDVKMKEKGDIPEGYSVSREKKERFSLILESASTNQTSMYLCASTLPSGGVRSNEQFFGPGTRLTVL.

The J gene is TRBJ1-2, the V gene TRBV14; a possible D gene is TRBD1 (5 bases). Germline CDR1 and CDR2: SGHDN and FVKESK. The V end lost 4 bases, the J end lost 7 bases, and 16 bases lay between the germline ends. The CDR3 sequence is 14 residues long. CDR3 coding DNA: TGTGCCAGCAGCCCCCTTGGAGGGGCGAGTGGCTACACCTTC. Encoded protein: CASSPLGGASGYTF.

In DNA, the CDR3 is TGTGCCAGCAGCCCGGACAGCGGGAGGTCCTACGAGCAGTACTTC. It specifies CASSPDSGRSYEQYF. The chain links TRBV11-3 to TRBJ2-7; 9 nucleotides match TRBD2. The CDR3 loop spans 15 amino acids. Germline-derived CDR1 and CDR2 are SGHNT and YENEEA. Losses at the gene ends were 5 bases for V and 1 base for J; bases not matched to a gene: 6.

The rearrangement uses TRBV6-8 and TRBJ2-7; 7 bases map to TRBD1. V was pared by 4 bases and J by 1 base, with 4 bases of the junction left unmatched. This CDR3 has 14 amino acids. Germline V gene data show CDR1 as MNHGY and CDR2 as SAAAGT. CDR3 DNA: TGTGCCAGCAGTTTATACAGGGGTTCCTACGAGCAGTACTTC. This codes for CASSLYRGSYEQYF.

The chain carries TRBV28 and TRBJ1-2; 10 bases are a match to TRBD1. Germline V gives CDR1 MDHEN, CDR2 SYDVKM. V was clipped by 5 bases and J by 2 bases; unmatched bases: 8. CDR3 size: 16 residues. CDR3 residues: CASSLPRQGANYGYTF. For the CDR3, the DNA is TGTGCCAGCAGTCTCCCGCGACAGGGGGCAAACTATGGCTACACCTTC.